This is a list of T cell receptor beta chains from one sample in a study of CD8 T cells in ankylosing spondylitis. TCRdb processed the 5' RACE reads anew with MiXCR; each CDR3 protein has one entry. The sample has roughly 130,000 distinct CDR3 sequences; 6.5% to 8.5% are singletons. Sequenced input: synovial fluid, either unsorted or a sorted T cell fraction (not recorded which). The source of these receptors is a male donor with ankylosing spondylitis. The conserved cysteine and the conserved F or W are not part of the CDR3 here. The order of the fields is V gene, D gene, CDR3 protein. D genes are given only for firm matches.

>TRBV5-1|NA
ASSFNYNEQF
>TRBV5-1|TRBD2
ASSLGLAGREQY
>TRBV11-2|TRBD2
ASSWTWGGDNEQF
>TRBV6-2/TRBV6-3|NA
ASSPGDLNQPQH
>TRBV28|NA
ASIEAGRLNTEAF
>TRBV6-2/TRBV6-3|NA
ASSNTRSSNKQF
>TRBV7-2|NA
ASSLGLLTNTGELF
>TRBV7-8|NA
ASTTNTGANVLT
>TRBV27|NA
AMSFHDNNRVTEAF
>TRBV24-1|NA
ATSDADYGYT
>TRBV28|NA
ASSLNLGEQY
>TRBV29-1|TRBD1
SGTGQGANEKLF
>TRBV11-2|NA
ASSLYTGSRRDTQY
>TRBV5-1|NA
ASSLGSHAETQY
>TRBV2|NA
ASSEAAGIVGGYT
>TRBV2|NA
ASTTDGAYEQY
>TRBV11-2|TRBD2
ASSPLGLAGGLIGELF
>TRBV5-1|TRBD1
ASSSHRGPTNTEAF
>TRBV5-6|TRBD2
ASSRTSGFDTGELF
>TRBV6-1|NA
ASREGSRNEQY
>TRBV28|NA
AAGDVPANTGELF
>TRBV19|NA
ASSIDLQAGRDTQY
>TRBV20-1|TRBD2
SARPHSGGRSTDTQY
>TRBV7-2|TRBD1
ASSTGQGSYNEQF
>TRBV2|TRBD1
ASKRTGANTEAF
>TRBV5-1|NA
ASSLQGGGTATQY
>TRBV7-2|TRBD1
ASSPSGQHTDTQY
>TRBV5-1|NA
ASSSGDGNYGYT
>TRBV6-2/TRBV6-3|TRBD1
ASSSRGMSEAF
>TRBV6-1|NA
ASRLRVTGEKLF